Presented here are 17 T cell receptor beta chains from one specimen sequenced in a study of cytomegalovirus exposure and HLA in healthy donors. Researchers ran the PCR with 60 Vbeta and 13 Jbeta primers. Sequencing was performed with immunoSEQ multiplex PCR; in TCRdb, only in-frame clones are kept and a portion is missing. In the table there are over 100,000 clones, 65% to 90% of which are singletons. The sample was PBMCs. The receptors here all came from a man between 25 and 39 years old in good health and CMV-seronegative.

The gene calls are TRBV5-6 and TRBJ1-1; D may be TRBD1 (5 bases). V was pared by 6 bases and J by 4 bases, with 19 bases between. The CDR3 loop spans 15 amino acids. CDR1 is SGHDT, CDR2 YYEEEE, per germline. As DNA, the CDR3 is TGTGCCAGCACCGACTTCGGGGGGTCGGTCACTGAAGCTTTCTTT. Its protein is CASTDFGGSVTEAFF.

This sequence joins TRBV25-1 and TRBJ2-3; 7 nucleotides align to TRBD1. Losses at the gene ends were 6 bases for V and 6 bases for J; bases not matched to a gene: 6. Germline lookup yields CDR1 MGHDK and CDR2 SYGVNS. CDR3 length equals 13 residues. The CDR3 is CASRTTGVDTQYF. The CDR3 DNA sequence: TGTGCCAGCAGGACCACAGGGGTGGATACGCAGTATTTT.

For this clone: One junction end does not reproduce the germline sequence, and a read error may be involved. The chain uses TRBV5-1 and TRBJ2-1; TRBD1 is a possible D gene (5 bases). The CDR3 contains 12 residues. Germline V CDR1 and CDR2: SGHRS, YFSETQ. This CDR3 is CASSGQGVEEFF. The CDR3 region has the DNA TGCGCCAGCAGCGGACAAGGGGTTGAGGAGTTCTTC.

The chain couples TRBV6-6 to TRBJ1-1; 8 bases agree with TRBD1. With 6 bases clipped from V and 5 bases from J, the junction kept 5 bases outside the gene matches. This CDR3 is built from 13 residues. Germline V gene sequence: CDR1 MNHNY, CDR2 SVGAGI (reference sequence). The CDR3 coding sequence is TGTGCCAGCAGGACAGGGACAGGAACTGAAGCTTTCTTT. It translates to CASRTGTGTEAFF.

V usage is TRBV4-1 and J usage is TRBJ2-5, with 14 bases fitting TRBD2. The last part of the DNA fits TRBJ2-7 better; the J call may be wrong. The length of the CDR3 is 16 residues. CDR1 is MGHRA, CDR2 YSYEKL, per germline. This CDR3 is CASSHGGTSGGYEQYF. DNA for the CDR3: TGCGCCAGCAGCCATGGAGGGACTAGCGGGGGCTACGAGCAGTACTTC.

The chain joins TRBV7-8 to TRBJ2-7; the D gene is possibly TRBD1 (6 bases). The germline CDR1 and CDR2 sequences are SGHVS and FQNEAQ. V was cut by 1 base and J by 2 bases, with 12 bases left in between. The CDR3 is 15 amino acids. The CDR3 DNA reads as TGTGCCAGCAGCTTAGGGGCCAGGGGAGCCTACGAGCAGTACTTC. It is translated as CASSLGARGAYEQYF.

The J gene is TRBJ2-7, the V gene TRBV5-6; 9 nucleotides agree with TRBD1. CDR1 and CDR2 from the germline V gene are SGHDT and YYEEEE. The CDR3 length is 14 residues. The V gene end was trimmed by 2 bases and the J gene end by 6 bases; junction bases not matched to a gene: 6. CDR3 coding DNA: TGTGCCAGCAGCTTCCGGGACAGGGTACGCGAGCAGTACTTC. The encoded protein is CASSFRDRVREQYF. Full variable domain (remainder filled in from reference TRBV5-6 and TRBJ2-7): DAGVTQSPTHLIKTRGQQVTLRCSPKSGHDTVSWYQQALGQGPQFIFQYYEEEERQRGNFPDRFSGHQFPNYSSELNVNALLLGDSALYLCASSFRDRVREQYFGPGTRLTVT.

V usage is TRBV4-2 and J usage is TRBJ1-5; D gene unclear. Deletions cut 1 base from V and 2 bases from J, with 15 bases between. The CDR3 has 17 residues. Germline assignment: CDR1 LGHNA and CDR2 YNFKEQ. The CDR3 is CASSQVEVGEGNQPQHF. For the CDR3, the DNA is TGTGCCAGCAGCCAAGTTGAGGTTGGGGAGGGCAATCAGCCCCAGCATTTT.

CDR3 residues: CASSLAYSNYGYTF. The CDR3 DNA sequence: TGTGCCAGCAGCTTAGCGTACAGCAACTATGGCTACACCTTC. This chain uses TRBV7-2 with TRBJ1-2; D not certain. Trimming took 0 bases from V and 2 from J, leaving 7 bases between them. Germline CDR1 SGHTA, CDR2 FQGNSA. The CDR3 totals 14 residues.

The V and J genes are TRBV7-2 and TRBJ1-6; TRBD1 agrees at 7 bases. Looked up from germline, CDR1 is SGHTA and CDR2 is FQGNSA. The ends lost 5 bases at V and 9 bases at J; junction bases unmatched: 10. This CDR3 has 15 residues. The CDR3 loop reads CASSPRQGVGSPLHF. CDR3 in DNA: TGTGCCAGCAGCCCCAGACAGGGAGTGGGTTCACCCCTCCACTTT.

CDR3 bases: TGTGCCAGCAGCTCGGGACAGTCCTACAATGAGCAGTTCTTC. Protein: CASSSGQSYNEQFF. V is TRBV11-2 and J is TRBJ2-1, with 7 positions matching TRBD1. The CDR3 is 14 residues long. With 4 bases clipped from V and 1 base from J, the junction kept 1 base outside the gene matches. Germline CDR1 and CDR2: SGHAT and FQNNGV.

This chain uses TRBV11-2 with TRBJ2-1, with D possibly being TRBD1 (6 bases). Germline V lookup: CDR1 SGHAT, CDR2 FQNNGV. This CDR3 is built from 15 residues. V gave up 1 base and J gave up 15 bases, with 22 bases separating them. The CDR3 here is CASSLVVGPLADRFF. The CDR3 DNA follows: TGTGCCAGCAGCTTAGTCGTTGGTCCTCTGGCGGACAGGTTCTTC.

The genes are TRBV5-6 and TRBJ2-5, with a weak D call TRBD1 (5 bases). V was shortened by 0 bases and J by 2 bases, with 5 bases between the two germline ends. This CDR3 contains 13 residues. Germline V gene data show CDR1 as SGHDT and CDR2 as YYEEEE. CDR3 coding DNA: TGTGCCAGCAGCTTGGGACAGCAAGAGACCCAGTACTTC. As protein: CASSLGQQETQYF.

J is TRBJ1-4 and V is TRBV4-1, with TRBD1 matching over 11 bases. CDR1 and CDR2 (germline): MGHRA, YSYEKL. The CDR3 loop spans 19 amino acids. V was pared by 5 bases and J by 5 bases, with 16 bases of the junction left unmatched. In DNA form, the CDR3 reads TGCGCCAGCAGCGCAGAAGGGGAAGGACAGGGGGCGGGAAATGAAAAACTGTTTTTT. Translated, it gives CASSAEGEGQGAGNEKLFF.

The chain couples TRBV11-2 to TRBJ2-7, with a weak D call TRBD2 (5 bases). In germline, CDR1 is SGHAT, CDR2 FQNNGV. The CDR3 is 14 residues long. The ends were cut back, 7 bases at V and 7 bases at J, with 20 bases in the middle. The CDR3 spells CASTQGGWVGEQYF. DNA for the CDR3: TGTGCCAGCACCCAAGGAGGTTGGGTGGGGGAGCAGTACTTC.

This sequence joins TRBV18 and TRBJ2-7, with 8 bases that match TRBD2. The CDR3 loop spans 16 amino acids. CDR1 KGHSH and CDR2 LQKENI come from the germline V gene. Losses at the gene ends were 3 bases for V and 1 base for J; bases not matched to a gene: 8. CDR3 bases: TGTGCCAGCTCACCCCCGGGGGGGATTGTTTCCTACGAGCAGTACTTC. Protein sequence: CASSPPGGIVSYEQYF. Full variable domain (missing parts from reference TRBV18 and TRBJ2-7): NAGVMQNPRHLVRRRGQEARLRCSPMKGHSHVYWYRQLPEEGLKFMVYLQKENIIDESGMPKERFSAEFPKEGPSILRIQQVVRGDSAAYFCASSPPGGIVSYEQYFGPGTRLTVT.

The CDR3 bases are TGCGCCAGCAGACGGACTAGCGGGGGCAAAAACATTCAGTACTTC. It is translated as CASRRTSGGKNIQYF. The gene calls are TRBV10-2 and TRBJ2-4; 13 bases agree with TRBD2. CDR1 and CDR2 from the germline V gene are WSHSY and SAAADI. The length of the CDR3 is 15 residues. The ends lost 6 bases at V and 3 bases at J; junction bases unmatched: 2.